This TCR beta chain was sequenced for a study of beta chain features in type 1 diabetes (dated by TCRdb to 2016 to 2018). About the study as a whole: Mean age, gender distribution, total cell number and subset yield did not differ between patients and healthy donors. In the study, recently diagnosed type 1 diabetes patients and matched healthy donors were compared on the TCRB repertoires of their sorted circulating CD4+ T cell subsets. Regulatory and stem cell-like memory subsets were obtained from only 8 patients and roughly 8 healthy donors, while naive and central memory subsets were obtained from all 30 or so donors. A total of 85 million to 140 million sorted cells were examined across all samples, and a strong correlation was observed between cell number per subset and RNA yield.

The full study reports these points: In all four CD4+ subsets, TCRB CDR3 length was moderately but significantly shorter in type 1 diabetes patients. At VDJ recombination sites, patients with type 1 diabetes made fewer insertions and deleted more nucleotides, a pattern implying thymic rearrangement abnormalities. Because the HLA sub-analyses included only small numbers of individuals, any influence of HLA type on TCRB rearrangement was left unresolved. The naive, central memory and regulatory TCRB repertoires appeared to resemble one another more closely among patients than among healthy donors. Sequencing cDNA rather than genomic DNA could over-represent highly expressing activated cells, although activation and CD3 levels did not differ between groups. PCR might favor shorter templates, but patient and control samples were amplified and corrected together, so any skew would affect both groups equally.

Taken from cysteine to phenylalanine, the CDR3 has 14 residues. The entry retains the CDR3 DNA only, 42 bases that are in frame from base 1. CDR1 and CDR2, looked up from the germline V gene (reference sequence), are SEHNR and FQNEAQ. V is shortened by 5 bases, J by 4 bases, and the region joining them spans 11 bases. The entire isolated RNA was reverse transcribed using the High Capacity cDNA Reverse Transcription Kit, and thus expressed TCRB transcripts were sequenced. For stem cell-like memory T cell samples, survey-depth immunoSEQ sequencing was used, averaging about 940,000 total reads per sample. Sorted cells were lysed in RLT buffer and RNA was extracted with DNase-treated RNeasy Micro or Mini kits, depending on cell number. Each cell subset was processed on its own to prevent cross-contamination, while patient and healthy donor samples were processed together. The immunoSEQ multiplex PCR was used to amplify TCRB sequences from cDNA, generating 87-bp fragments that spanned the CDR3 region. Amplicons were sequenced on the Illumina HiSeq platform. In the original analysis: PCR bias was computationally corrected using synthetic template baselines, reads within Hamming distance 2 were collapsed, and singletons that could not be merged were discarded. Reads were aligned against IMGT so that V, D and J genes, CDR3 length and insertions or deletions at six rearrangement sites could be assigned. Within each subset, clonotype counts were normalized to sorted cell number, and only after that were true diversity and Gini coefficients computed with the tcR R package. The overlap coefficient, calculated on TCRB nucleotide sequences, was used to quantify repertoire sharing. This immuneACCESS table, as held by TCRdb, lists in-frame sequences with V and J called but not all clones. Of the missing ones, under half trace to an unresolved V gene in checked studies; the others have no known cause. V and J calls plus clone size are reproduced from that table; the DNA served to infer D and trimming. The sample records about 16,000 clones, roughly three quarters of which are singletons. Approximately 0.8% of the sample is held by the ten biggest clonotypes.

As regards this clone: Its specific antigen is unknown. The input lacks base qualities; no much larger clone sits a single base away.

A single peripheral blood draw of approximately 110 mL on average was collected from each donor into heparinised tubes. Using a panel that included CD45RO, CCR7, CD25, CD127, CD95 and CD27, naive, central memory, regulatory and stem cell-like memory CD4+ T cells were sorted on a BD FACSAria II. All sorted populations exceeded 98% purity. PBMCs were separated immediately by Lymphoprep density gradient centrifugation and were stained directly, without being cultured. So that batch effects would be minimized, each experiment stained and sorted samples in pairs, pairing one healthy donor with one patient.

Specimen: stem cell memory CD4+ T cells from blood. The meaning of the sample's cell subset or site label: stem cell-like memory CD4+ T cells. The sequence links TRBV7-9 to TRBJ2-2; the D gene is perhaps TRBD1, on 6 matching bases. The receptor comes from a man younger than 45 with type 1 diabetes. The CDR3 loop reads CASSRQESTGELFF. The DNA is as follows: TGTGCCAGCAGCCGACAGGAGAGCACCGGGGAGCTGTTTTTT.